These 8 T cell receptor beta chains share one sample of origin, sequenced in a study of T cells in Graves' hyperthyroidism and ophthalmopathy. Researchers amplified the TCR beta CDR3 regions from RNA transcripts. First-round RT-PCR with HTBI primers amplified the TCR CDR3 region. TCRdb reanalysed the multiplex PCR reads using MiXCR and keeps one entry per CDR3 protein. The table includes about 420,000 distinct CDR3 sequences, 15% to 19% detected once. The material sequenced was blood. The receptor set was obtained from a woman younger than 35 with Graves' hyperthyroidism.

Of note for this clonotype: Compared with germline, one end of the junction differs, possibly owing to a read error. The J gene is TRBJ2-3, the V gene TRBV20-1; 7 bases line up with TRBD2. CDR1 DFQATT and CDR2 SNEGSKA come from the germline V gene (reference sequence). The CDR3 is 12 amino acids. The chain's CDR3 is CSGGKGTGTQYF. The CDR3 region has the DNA TGCAGCGGGGGGAAAGGCACAGGTACGCAGTATTTT.

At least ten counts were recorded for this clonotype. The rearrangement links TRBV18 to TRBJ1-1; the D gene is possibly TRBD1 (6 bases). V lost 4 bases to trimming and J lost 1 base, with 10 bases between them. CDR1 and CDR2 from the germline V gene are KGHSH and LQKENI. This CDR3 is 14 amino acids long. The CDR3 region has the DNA TGTGCCAGCTCACGGGCGACAGGGAACACTGAAGCTTTCTTT. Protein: CASSRATGNTEAFF.

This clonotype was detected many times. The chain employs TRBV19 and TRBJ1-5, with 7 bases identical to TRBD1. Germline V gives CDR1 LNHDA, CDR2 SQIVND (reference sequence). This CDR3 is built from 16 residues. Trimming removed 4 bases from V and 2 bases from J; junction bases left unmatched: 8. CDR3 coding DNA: TGTGCCAGTAGTAGTAACGGGGGACAGCGCAATCAGCCCCAGCATTTT. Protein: CASSSNGGQRNQPQHF.

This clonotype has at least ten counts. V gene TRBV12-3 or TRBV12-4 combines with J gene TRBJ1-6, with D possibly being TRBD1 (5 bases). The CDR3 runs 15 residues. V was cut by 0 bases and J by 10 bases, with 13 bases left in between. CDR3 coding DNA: TGTGCCAGCAGTTTAGCCCCAGGGTTGGGGTCACCCCTCCACTTT. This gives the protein CASSLAPGLGSPLHF.

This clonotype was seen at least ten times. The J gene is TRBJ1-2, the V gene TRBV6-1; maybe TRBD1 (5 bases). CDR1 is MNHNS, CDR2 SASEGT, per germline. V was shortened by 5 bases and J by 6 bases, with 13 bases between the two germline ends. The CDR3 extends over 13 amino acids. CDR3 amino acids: CASSPRGWDGYTF. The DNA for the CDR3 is TGTGCCAGCAGTCCCCGGGGGTGGGATGGCTACACCTTC.

The CDR3 nucleotides read TGTGCCAGCGCCCTAAGCCCCGGCACTGAAGCTTTCTTT. Protein product: CASALSPGTEAFF. The chain combines TRBV7-9 with TRBJ1-1; D is uncertain. Germline CDR1 and CDR2: SEHNR and FQNEAQ (reference sequence). The CDR3 contains 13 residues. Trimming pared 8 bases from V and 4 bases from J, leaving 14 bases between.

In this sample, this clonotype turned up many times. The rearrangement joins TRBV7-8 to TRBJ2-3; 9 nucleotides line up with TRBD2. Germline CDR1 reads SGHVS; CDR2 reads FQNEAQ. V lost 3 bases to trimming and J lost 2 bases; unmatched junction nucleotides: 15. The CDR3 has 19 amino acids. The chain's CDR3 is CASSFLVQRGARNTDTQYF. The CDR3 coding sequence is TGTGCCAGCAGCTTTTTGGTGCAGCGGGGGGCCCGGAACACAGATACGCAGTATTTT.

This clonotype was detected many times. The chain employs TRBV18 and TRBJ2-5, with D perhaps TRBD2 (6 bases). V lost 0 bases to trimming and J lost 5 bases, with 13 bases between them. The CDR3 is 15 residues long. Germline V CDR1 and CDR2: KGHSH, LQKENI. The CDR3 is CASSPPGGVEETQYF. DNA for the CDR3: TGTGCCAGCTCACCACCAGGCGGGGTGGAGGAGACCCAGTACTTC.